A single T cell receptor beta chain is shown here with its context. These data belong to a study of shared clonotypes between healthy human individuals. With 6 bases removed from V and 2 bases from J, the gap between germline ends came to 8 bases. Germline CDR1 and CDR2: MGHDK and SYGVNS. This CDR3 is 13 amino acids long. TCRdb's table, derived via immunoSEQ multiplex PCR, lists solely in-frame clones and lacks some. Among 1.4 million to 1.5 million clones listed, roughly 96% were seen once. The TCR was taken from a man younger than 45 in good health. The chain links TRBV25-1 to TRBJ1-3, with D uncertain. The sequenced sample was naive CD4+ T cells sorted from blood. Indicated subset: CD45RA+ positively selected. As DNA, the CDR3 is TGTGCCAGCAGAGACCCGGCTGGAAACACCATATATTTT. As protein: CASRDPAGNTIYF.